The 19 T cell receptor beta chains listed next were all sequenced from one sample in a study of identical twins. One entry per CDR3 protein, called by TCRdb with MiXCR from the 5' RACE reads. The table has hundreds of thousands of distinct CDR3 sequences, about 8.1% seen once. This same sample was also taken into another study, of yellow fever vaccine responses in identical twins.

The sequencing sample was made of memory (CD45RO+) T cells sorted from blood. The receptor source for this set is a woman under 30 in good health.

This clonotype was recorded at least ten times. V gene TRBV12-3 or TRBV12-4 combines with J gene TRBJ1-1; D may be TRBD1 (5 bases). This CDR3 has 13 residues. The V and J ends lost 6 bases and 5 bases respectively, with 13 bases between them. CDR3 coding DNA: TGTGCCAGCAGCCGGGGCAGGGTGACTGAAGCTTTCTTT. Protein: CASSRGRVTEAFF.

This clonotype was counted ten times or more. This chain links TRBV12-3 or TRBV12-4 with TRBJ2-3, with D perhaps being TRBD1 or TRBD2 (5 bases each). This CDR3 has 12 amino acids. Trimming removed 5 bases from V and 6 bases from J, with 9 bases in between. The CDR3 protein is CASSPREDTQYF. DNA of the CDR3: TGTGCCAGCAGTCCCAGGGAGGATACGCAGTATTTT.

The gene calls are TRBV10-3 and TRBJ2-1; 8 bases fit TRBD2. Germline trimming cut 0 bases from V and 3 bases from J; bases unmatched to any gene: 4. The CDR3 runs to 16 residues. CDR1 and CDR2 from the germline V gene are ENHRY and SYGVKD. The chain's CDR3 is CAISESTGGGYNEQFF. In DNA form, the CDR3 reads TGTGCCATCAGTGAGTCAACGGGAGGGGGCTACAATGAGCAGTTCTTC.

This clonotype was observed at least ten times. The rearrangement uses TRBV2 and TRBJ2-1, with D unresolved. This CDR3 region has 13 residues. Trimming removed 3 bases from V and 7 bases from J, with 10 bases in between. CDR1 and CDR2 from the germline V gene are SNHLY and FYNNEI. CDR3: CASSDSDLNEQFF. The CDR3 DNA reads as TGTGCCAGCAGTGATTCCGACCTAAATGAGCAGTTCTTC.

This clonotype came up many times. The genes are TRBV5-1 and TRBJ2-2; D may be TRBD2 (6 bases). The V and J ends lost 4 bases and 3 bases respectively, with 13 bases between them. This CDR3 region has 15 residues. Per germline, CDR1 SGHRS and CDR2 YFSETQ. In nucleotides, the CDR3 is TGCGCCAGCAGCCTCACGGGAGATGACACCGGGGAGCTGTTTTTT. Translating it yields CASSLTGDDTGELFF.

In this sample, this clonotype turned up many times. V gene TRBV28 combines with J gene TRBJ1-5, with a weak D call TRBD1 (5 bases). This CDR3 has 12 residues. With 10 bases removed from V and 2 bases from J, the gap between germline ends came to 9 bases. Germline V gene data show CDR1 as MDHEN and CDR2 as SYDVKM. The CDR3 DNA is TGTGCCAACCAGGGAGGCAATCAGCCCCAGCATTTT. Translated: CANQGGNQPQHF. Full variable domain (outside the CDR3, taken from reference TRBV28 and TRBJ1-5): DVKVTQSSRYLVKRTGEKVFLECVQDMDHENMFWYRQDPGLGLRLIYFSYDVKMKEKGDIPEGYSVSREKKERFSLILESASTNQTSMYLCANQGGNQPQHFGDGTRLSIL.

The chain is built from TRBV9 and TRBJ1-1; no clear D gene. The CDR3 totals 14 residues. Per germline, CDR1 SGDLS and CDR2 YYNGEE. Trimming pared 0 bases from V and 0 bases from J, leaving 6 bases between. This CDR3 reads CASSVVAVNTEAFF. The CDR3 DNA sequence: TGTGCCAGCAGCGTAGTTGCTGTGAACACTGAAGCTTTCTTT.

This clonotype was observed a few times. The V and J genes are TRBV28 and TRBJ2-1; D possibly uses TRBD1 or TRBD2 (5 bases each). Trimming removed 1 base from V and 9 bases from J, with 7 bases in between. Per germline, CDR1 MDHEN and CDR2 SYDVKM. This CDR3 is built from 12 residues. The CDR3 loop reads CASSLSGSEQFF. The CDR3 nucleotides read TGTGCCAGCAGTTTATCAGGGAGTGAGCAGTTCTTC.

V is TRBV4-2 and J is TRBJ2-3; maybe TRBD1 (6 bases). This CDR3 region has 16 residues. Trimming removed 4 bases from V and 4 bases from J, with 18 bases in between. CDR1 LGHNA and CDR2 YNFKEQ come from the germline V gene. CDR3 nucleotides: TGTGCCAGCAGCCCTTCACCCGCCACAGGGTCAGATACGCAGTATTTT. Translation: CASSPSPATGSDTQYF.

This clonotype occurred a few times. The chain has TRBV11-2 and TRBJ2-7; TRBD1 is a possible D gene (7 bases). CDR3 length: 15 amino acids. Trimming removed 6 bases at V and 1 base at J, with 16 bases between. Germline-derived CDR1 and CDR2 are SGHAT and FQNNGV. The DNA of the CDR3 is TGTGCCAGCAGTCTAATGACAGGGAGGTCCTACGAGCAGTACGTC. Protein: CASSLMTGRSYEQYV.

A few counts support this clonotype. The DNA for the CDR3 is TGTGCCAGCAGCACGGGACCACGGAATGAGCAGTTCTTC. Translation gives CASSTGPRNEQFF. The J gene is TRBJ2-1, the V gene TRBV11-2; D might be TRBD1 or TRBD2, each matching 5 bases. The ends were cut back, 5 bases at V and 7 bases at J, with 12 bases in the middle. The V gene's germline CDR1 is SGHAT and CDR2 FQNNGV. The CDR3 runs to 13 residues.

The V and J genes are TRBV20-1 and TRBJ1-1; tentative D call: TRBD1 (5 bases). V was cut by 3 bases and J by 1 base, with 9 bases left in between. The germline gives CDR1 DFQATT, CDR2 SNEGSKA (reference sequence). This CDR3 is 13 amino acids long. CDR3 region: CSARWGGNTEAFF. The CDR3 DNA sequence: TGCAGTGCTAGGTGGGGGGGGAACACTGAAGCTTTCTTT.

At least ten counts were recorded for this clonotype. This chain links TRBV7-9 with TRBJ2-1; 8 bases are a match to TRBD1. The CDR3 loop spans 16 amino acids. Germline V gives CDR1 SEHNR, CDR2 FQNEAQ (reference sequence). Losses at the gene ends were 8 bases for V and 3 bases for J; bases not matched to a gene: 12. In DNA, the CDR3 is TGTGCCAGCGTCCAGGGGGCTGGTATTGGCTACAATGAGCAGTTCTTC. Its translation: CASVQGAGIGYNEQFF. The complete variable domain, with remaining parts taken from reference TRBV7-9 and TRBJ2-1, reads DTGVSQNPRHKITKRGQNVTFRCDPISEHNRLYWYRQTLGQGPEFLTYFQNEAQLEKSRLLSDRFSAERPKGSFSTLEIQRTEQGDSAMYLCASVQGAGIGYNEQFFGPGTRLTVL.

There are a few counts of this clonotype. This chain links TRBV15 with TRBJ2-1; D call uncertain. The V end lost 5 bases, the J end lost 3 bases, and 17 bases lay between the germline ends. Per germline, CDR1 LNHNV and CDR2 YYDKDF (reference sequence). CDR3 length equals 16 residues. Written as DNA, the CDR3 is TGTGCCACCAGCTCCCGGATTTGGCCAAACTACAATGAGCAGTTCTTC. Encoded protein: CATSSRIWPNYNEQFF.

There are a few counts of this clonotype. The chain recombines TRBV12-3 or TRBV12-4 with TRBJ2-2, with a weak D call TRBD1 (5 bases). This CDR3 comprises 13 residues. Between the trimmed V and J ends, which lost 8 bases and 4 bases, there was a span of 11 bases. CDR3 coding DNA: TGTGCCAGCGGCAGGGCGCCCACCGGGGAGCTGTTTTTT. Translated: CASGRAPTGELFF.

This clonotype has ten or more counts. The genes are TRBV2 and TRBJ1-2; 7 positions match TRBD1. CDR3 length: 13 amino acids. Trimming cost V 4 bases and J 6 bases; bases outside gene matches: 5. Per germline, CDR1 SNHLY and CDR2 FYNNEI. The CDR3 spells CASSVTGMDGYTF. The CDR3 DNA reads TGTGCCAGCAGTGTGACAGGGATGGATGGCTACACCTTC.

Ten or more counts support this clonotype. J is TRBJ1-1 and V is TRBV20-1; D may be TRBD1 (5 bases). Germline V gene sequence: CDR1 DFQATT, CDR2 SNEGSKA (reference sequence). This CDR3 is built from 12 residues. V was shortened by 6 bases and J by 7 bases, with 15 bases between the two germline ends. As DNA, the CDR3 is TGCAGTGCAAGATCCCGGGACTTTGAAGCTTTCTTT. Its translation is CSARSRDFEAFF.

This clonotype showed up many times. J is TRBJ2-7 and V is TRBV12-3 or TRBV12-4; D is possibly TRBD1 (5 bases). V lost 4 bases and J 7 bases, leaving 14 bases between the germline ends. The CDR3 runs to 13 residues. CDR3 region: CASSSSGSGEQYF. CDR3 in DNA: TGTGCCAGCAGTTCGTCAGGGTCCGGTGAGCAGTACTTC.

This chain uses TRBV5-1 with TRBJ2-3; D gene uncertain. Germline values: CDR1 SGHRS, CDR2 YFSETQ. The CDR3 sequence is 15 residues long. V was cut by 7 bases and J by 2 bases, with 17 bases left in between. The CDR3 is CASSFEHPSTDTQYF. CDR3 sequence (DNA): TGCGCCAGCTCCTTTGAACACCCCTCCACAGATACGCAGTATTTT.